This T cell receptor (beta chain) was captured by sequencing in a study of blood T cell repertoires in COVID-19. Study-wide context: There were acute and convalescent COVID-19 samples, and they came from the United States, Italy and Spain. PBMCs, B-cell-depleted T cells, or T cells were the source of the cDNA or gDNA that made up the material.

Original analysis: Cell counts per sample came from amplifying reference gene primers. The repertoire was sequenced with immunoSEQ multiplex PCR; TCRdb's copy has only in-frame clones and lacks some. V, J and clone size are those of that table, while D and trimming were read from the DNA. The sample records under 300,000 clones, roughly 80% being singletons. Trimming pared 2 bases from V and 0 bases from J, leaving 12 bases between. CDR1 is SGHAT, CDR2 FQNNGV, per germline. The CDR3 has 16 amino acids. Sequenced sample: peripheral blood. The rearrangement joins TRBV11-2 to TRBJ2-3; the D gene is possibly TRBD2 (5 bases). This receptor was identified in a man aged 55 to 69 who had recovered from COVID-19. CDR3 protein: CASSLSTGWSTDTQYF. DNA of the CDR3: TGTGCCAGCAGCTTATCTACGGGATGGAGCACAGATACGCAGTATTTT.